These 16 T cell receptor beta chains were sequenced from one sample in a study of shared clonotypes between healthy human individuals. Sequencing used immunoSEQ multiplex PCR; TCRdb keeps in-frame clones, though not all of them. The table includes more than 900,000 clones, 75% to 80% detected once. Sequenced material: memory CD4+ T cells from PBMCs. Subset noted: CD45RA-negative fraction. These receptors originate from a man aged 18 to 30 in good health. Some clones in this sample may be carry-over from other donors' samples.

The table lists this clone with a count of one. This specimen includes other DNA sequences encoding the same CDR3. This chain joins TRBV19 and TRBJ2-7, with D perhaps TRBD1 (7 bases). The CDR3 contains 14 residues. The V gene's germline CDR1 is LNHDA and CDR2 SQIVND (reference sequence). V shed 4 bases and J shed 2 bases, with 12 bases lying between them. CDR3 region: CASSTGDRPYEQYF. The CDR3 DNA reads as TGTGCCAGTAGTACGGGGGACAGACCCTACGAGCAGTACTTC.

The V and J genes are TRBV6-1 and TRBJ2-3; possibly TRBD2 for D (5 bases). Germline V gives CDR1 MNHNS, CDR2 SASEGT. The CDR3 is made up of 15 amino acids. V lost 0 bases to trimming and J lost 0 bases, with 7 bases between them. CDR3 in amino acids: CASSEAWTSTDTQYF. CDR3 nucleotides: TGTGCCAGCAGTGAAGCCTGGACTAGCACAGATACGCAGTATTTT.

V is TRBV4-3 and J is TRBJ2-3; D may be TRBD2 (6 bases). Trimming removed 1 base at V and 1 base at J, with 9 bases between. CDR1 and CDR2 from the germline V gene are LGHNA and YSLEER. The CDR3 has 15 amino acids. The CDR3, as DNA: TGCGCCAGCAGCCAAGGGCCGGGGGGCACAGATACGCAGTATTTT. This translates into CASSQGPGGTDTQYF.

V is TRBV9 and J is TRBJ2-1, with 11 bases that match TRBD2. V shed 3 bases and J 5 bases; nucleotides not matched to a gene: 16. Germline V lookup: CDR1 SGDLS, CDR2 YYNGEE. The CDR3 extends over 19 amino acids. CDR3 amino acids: CASSGLLRTGLAVHNEQFF. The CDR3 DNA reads TGTGCCAGCAGCGGACTTCTACGGACGGGACTAGCGGTGCACAATGAGCAGTTCTTC.

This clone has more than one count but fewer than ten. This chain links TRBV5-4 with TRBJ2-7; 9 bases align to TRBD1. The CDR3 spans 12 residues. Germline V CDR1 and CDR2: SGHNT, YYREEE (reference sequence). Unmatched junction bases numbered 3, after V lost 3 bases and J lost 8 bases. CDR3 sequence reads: CASSSDRGQQYF. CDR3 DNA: TGTGCCAGCAGCTCGGACAGGGGCCAGCAGTACTTC.

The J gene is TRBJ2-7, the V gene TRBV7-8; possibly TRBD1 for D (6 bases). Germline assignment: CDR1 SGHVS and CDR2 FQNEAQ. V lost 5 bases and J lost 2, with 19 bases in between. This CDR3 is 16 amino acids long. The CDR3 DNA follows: TGTGCCAGCAGCGTCGCCCCCAGGACAGACCCCTACGAGCAGTACTTC. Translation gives CASSVAPRTDPYEQYF. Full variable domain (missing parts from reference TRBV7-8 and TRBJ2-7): GAGVSQSPRYKVAKRGQDVALRCDPISGHVSLFWYQQALGQGPEFLTYFQNEAQLDKSGLPSDRFFAERPEGSVSTLKIQRTQQEDSAVYLCASSVAPRTDPYEQYFGPGTRLTVT.

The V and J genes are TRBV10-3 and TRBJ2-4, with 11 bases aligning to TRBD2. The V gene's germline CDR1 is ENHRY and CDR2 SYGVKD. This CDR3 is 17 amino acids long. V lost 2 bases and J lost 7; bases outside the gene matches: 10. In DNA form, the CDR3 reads TGTGCCATCAGTGAGCCGCCTAGCGGGAGGACCGGGAACATTCAGTACTTC. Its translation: CAISEPPSGRTGNIQYF.

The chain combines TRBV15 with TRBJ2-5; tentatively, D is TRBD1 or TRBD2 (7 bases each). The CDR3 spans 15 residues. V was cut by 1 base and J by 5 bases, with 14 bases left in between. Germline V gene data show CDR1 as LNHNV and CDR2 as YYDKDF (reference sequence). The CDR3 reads CATSRVPGGEETQYF. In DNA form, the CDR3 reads TGTGCCACCAGCAGAGTTCCAGGGGGGGAGGAGACCCAGTACTTC.

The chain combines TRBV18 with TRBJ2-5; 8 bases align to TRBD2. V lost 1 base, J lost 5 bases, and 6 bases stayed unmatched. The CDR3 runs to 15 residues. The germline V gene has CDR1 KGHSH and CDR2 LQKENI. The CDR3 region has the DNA TGTGCCAGCTCACCACTAGCGGGACCTCTCGAGACCCAGTACTTC. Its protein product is CASSPLAGPLETQYF.

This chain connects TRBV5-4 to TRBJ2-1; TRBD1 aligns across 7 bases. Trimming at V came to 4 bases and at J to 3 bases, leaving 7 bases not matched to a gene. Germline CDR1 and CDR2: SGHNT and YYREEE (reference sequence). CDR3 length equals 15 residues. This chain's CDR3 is CASSLGQAYYNEQFF. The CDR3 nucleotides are TGTGCCAGCAGCCTTGGACAGGCTTACTACAATGAGCAGTTCTTC.

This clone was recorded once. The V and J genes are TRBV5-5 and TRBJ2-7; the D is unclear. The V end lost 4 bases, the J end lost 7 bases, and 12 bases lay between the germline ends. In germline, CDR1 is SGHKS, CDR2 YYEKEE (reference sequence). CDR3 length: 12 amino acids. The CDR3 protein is CASSVTGGEQYF. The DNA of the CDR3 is TGTGCCAGCAGCGTTACGGGTGGGGAGCAGTACTTC.

Here the CDR3 reads CASSPTTGVQETQYF. In nucleotides, the CDR3 is TGTGCCAGCAGCCCTACGACAGGGGTCCAAGAGACCCAGTACTTC. The V gene is TRBV7-9, the J gene TRBJ2-5, with TRBD1 matching over 8 bases. CDR1 is SEHNR and CDR2 is FQNEAQ in the germline V gene (reference sequence). The V gene end was trimmed by 5 bases and the J gene end by 1 base; junction bases not matched to a gene: 6. CDR3 length: 15 residues.

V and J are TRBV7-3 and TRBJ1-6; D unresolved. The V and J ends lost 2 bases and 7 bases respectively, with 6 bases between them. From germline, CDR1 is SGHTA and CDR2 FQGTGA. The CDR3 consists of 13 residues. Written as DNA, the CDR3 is TGTGCCAGCAGCTTACACCCCAATTCACCCCTCCACTTT. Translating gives CASSLHPNSPLHF.

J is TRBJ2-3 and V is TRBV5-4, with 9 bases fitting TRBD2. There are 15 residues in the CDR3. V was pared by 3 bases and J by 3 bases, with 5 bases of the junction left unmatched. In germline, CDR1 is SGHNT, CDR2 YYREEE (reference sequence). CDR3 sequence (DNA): TGTGCCAGCAGCTCGTTTGCGGGAGGGACAGATACGCAGTATTTT. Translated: CASSSFAGGTDTQYF. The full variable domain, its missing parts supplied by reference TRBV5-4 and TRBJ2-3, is ETGVTQSPTHLIKTRGQQVTLRCSSQSGHNTVSWYQQALGQGPQFIFQYYREEENGRGNFPPRFSGLQFPNYSSELNVNALELDDSALYLCASSSFAGGTDTQYFGPGTRLTVL.

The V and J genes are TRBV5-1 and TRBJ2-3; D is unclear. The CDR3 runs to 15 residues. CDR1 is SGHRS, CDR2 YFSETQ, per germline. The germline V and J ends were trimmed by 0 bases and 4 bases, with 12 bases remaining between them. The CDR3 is CASSLGYTVSDTQYF. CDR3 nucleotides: TGCGCCAGCAGCTTGGGGTATACGGTGTCAGATACGCAGTATTTT.

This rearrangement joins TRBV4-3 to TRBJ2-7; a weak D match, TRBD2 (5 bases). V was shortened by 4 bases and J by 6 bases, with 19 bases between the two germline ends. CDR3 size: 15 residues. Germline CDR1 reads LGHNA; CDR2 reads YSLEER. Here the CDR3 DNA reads TGCGCCAGCAGCCTGGGGAGCCCTTCGGGGAGCGAGCAGTACTTC. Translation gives CASSLGSPSGSEQYF.